This T cell receptor beta chain was recovered during a study of blood T cell repertoires in COVID-19. Germline lookup yields CDR1 MGHRA and CDR2 YSYEKL. This CDR3 spans 16 amino acids. The V and J ends lost 0 bases and 3 bases, in that order; junction bases with no gene match: 7. In the original analysis: The assay estimated nucleated cells by amplifying reference gene primers. Repertoires were generated with immunoSEQ multiplex PCR, while TCRdb's copy carries only in-frame clones and drops some. The V and J calls and clone size were taken over from that table, and D and trimming were inferred from the DNA. The sample includes under 300,000 clones, roughly 89% of them seen just once. Patients in Seattle were enrolled during active infection, then followed longitudinally.

The receptor was isolated from a woman aged 55-70 years with COVID-19, enrolled during active disease. This rearrangement joins TRBV4-1 to TRBJ2-7; 8 bases are shared with TRBD1. Source material: peripheral blood. The CDR3 coding sequence is TGCGCCAGCAGCCAAGAGGGGACAGGACGAAACTACGAGCAGTACTTC. Its translation is CASSQEGTGRNYEQYF.